The subject of this entry is one TCR beta chain. Its antigen remains unidentified. No much larger clone exists at a distance of one base, and base qualities are not known. Taken from cysteine to phenylalanine, the CDR3 has 16 residues. The DNA shown is the 48-base CDR3, in frame from base 1. V has 6 bases trimmed and J has 6 bases trimmed; junction bases matching no gene number 11. CDR1 and CDR2, per the germline V gene (reference sequence), are SEHNR and FQNEAQ. The data are from a study of shared clonotypes between healthy human individuals (dated by TCRdb to 2018 to 2021). About the study as a whole: The cohort comprised two women and three men aged 18 to 49 years. The study deeply sequenced blood TCR repertoires of about five healthy adults to estimate repertoire size and the extent of clonotype sharing between individuals. Libraries were prepared and TCR repertoires were sequenced by different laboratories using diverse techniques, in order to increase sequencing depth and limit assay-specific biases. Between about 0.8 and 9 billion PBMCs per donor were obtained by leukapheresis. For each donor, CD4 naive and CD4 memory were each run on three plates, CD8 naive on two plates, and CD8 memory on one plate.

TCR CDR3 regions were amplified from genomic DNA by multiplex PCR using the deep immunoSEQ assay. Genomic DNA extracted from each cell subset was distributed evenly over all wells of several immunoSEQ 96-well plates, and each plate served as one replicate. For sorted subsets, each replicate PCR was loaded with around 220 ng genomic DNA, equivalent to 25,000 to 35,000 T cell genomes. Purified libraries were quantified with a Qubit 3.0 fluorometer, sized on a Bioanalyzer 2100, and re-quantified with the KAPA Library Quantification kit. A separate single-read 150-cycle Illumina NextSeq 550 flow cell was used to sequence each immunoSEQ 96-well plate. On the study's bioinformatics: The immunoSEQ output contained only junctional sequences without quality scores, so filtering could not match that applied to full-length reads. Sequences were annotated with PyIR, a Python wrapper for IgBLAST v1.9, using IMGT germline references to assign V/J genes and CDR3. Reads were filtered out if the reads had weak V/J assignments (E-value above 1e-6), no CDR3, stop codons, out-of-frame junctions, or ambiguous translated residues. V3J clonotypes were defined as sequences sharing the same inferred V gene, J gene, and CDR3 amino acid sequence. To compute the percentage overlap between repertoires, the number of shared unique clonotypes was divided by the size of the smaller repertoire. Repertoire richness was assessed with RTK rarefaction, the Chao1 estimator, and Recon v2.1 estimates of unobserved clonotypes. Generation probabilities were computed with OLGA for all TCRbeta clonotypes obtained by the gDNA method from a handful of donors. As stored in TCRdb, this immuneACCESS dataset retains in-frame rearrangements with V and J assigned. A fraction of the clones does not appear; measured against another copy, unresolved V genes explain less than half of the discrepancy, and the remainder lacks a known reason. V and J calls and clone size are those listed in that table; D and trimming were worked out from the DNA. The sample table lists more than 2 million clones, 85% to 95% of them with a count of one. The ten largest clones represent 0.1% to 0.15% of the sample.

Study-wide conclusions, independent of this receptor: Sampling was restricted to blood, and TCR repertoires in tissue are likely to differ from TCR repertoires in blood. Naive subsets generally had larger estimated clonotype richness than memory subsets. Across four donors, approximately 5% of naive CD4, around 3.5% of naive CD8, about 2% of memory CD4, and under 0.45% of memory CD8 clonotypes were shared. The genetic and exposure-history diversity represented was limited by the small number of donors. Higher generation probabilities were observed for clonotypes shared by all four sorted-subset donors than for non-shared clonotypes. Pairwise subsampling indicated that sequencing depth was expected to affect the degree of clonotype sharing among donors. Incomplete sequencing was indicated by rarefaction of sorted-subset datasets, despite the large sequencing depth.

The donors were healthy, HIV-negative adults with no recently reported acute infections or vaccinations. Every donor was a Caucasian adult living in Nashville, Tennessee, USA. Magnetic negative selection was used to enrich CD4+ T cells, after which naive cells were positively selected on CD45RA and the negative fraction became the memory subset. Blood was collected by leukapheresis, and PBMCs were isolated by Ficoll-Histopaque density gradient centrifugation and then cryopreserved in liquid nitrogen vapor phase. Analytical flow cytometry was used to check the purity and quantity of each magnetically sorted T cell population. Each sorted fraction had its genomic DNA isolated and then quantified by UV absorbance on a Nanodrop 2000c.

The sequenced material came from naive CD4+ T cells sorted from blood. Read against the paper, the sample's cell subset or site label means: CD45RA+ positively selected. The chain employs TRBV7-9 and TRBJ1-4, with TRBD1 matching 9 junction bases. The TCR comes from a man between 18 and 29 years old in good health. The DNA sequence is given as TGTGCCAGCAGTCTTTTAAATACAGGGGGCCATGAAAAACTGTTTTTT. Its protein product is CASSLLNTGGHEKLFF.